This TCR beta chain was captured by sequencing in a study of cytomegalovirus exposure and HLA in healthy donors. General observations from the study: It was assumed in the presence/absence analyses that sequencing depth was roughly uniform across donors. Confirmation in vitro established that a few CMV-associated chains were specific for CMV antigens. Several top significant clusters appeared, in a later analysis, to be linked to common viral pathogens.

This clone turned up a few times. Its antigen is undetermined. PCR employed 60 Vbeta and 13 Jbeta primers. This table comes from immunoSEQ multiplex PCR, and its TCRdb copy is limited to in-frame clones, with some not included. Of more than 75,000 clones listed, approximately 75% are singletons. Germline CDR1 is LGHNA and CDR2 is YSLEER. Trimming removed 0 bases from V and 0 bases from J, with 8 bases in between. The CDR3 runs to 15 residues. The genes are TRBV4-3 and TRBJ1-1, with D unclear. This clonotype originated in a woman aged 40 to 50 in good health and CMV-seronegative. What was sequenced was PBMCs. The CDR3 nucleotides are TGCGCCAGCAGCCAAGAACCAGATCTGAACACTGAAGCTTTCTTT. This codes for CASSQEPDLNTEAFF.